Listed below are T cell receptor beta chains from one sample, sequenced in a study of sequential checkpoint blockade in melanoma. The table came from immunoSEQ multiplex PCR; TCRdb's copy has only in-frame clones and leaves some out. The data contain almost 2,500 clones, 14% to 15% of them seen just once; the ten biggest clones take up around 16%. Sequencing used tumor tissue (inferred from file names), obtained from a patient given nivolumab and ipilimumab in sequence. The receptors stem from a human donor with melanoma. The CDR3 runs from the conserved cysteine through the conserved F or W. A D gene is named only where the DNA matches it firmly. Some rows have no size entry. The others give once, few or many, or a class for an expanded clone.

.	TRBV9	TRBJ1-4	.	CASKDGFATNEKLFF	TGTGCCAGCAAGGATGGGTTTGCAACTAATGAAAAACTGTTTTTT
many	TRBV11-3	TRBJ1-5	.	CASSPGPNSNQPQHF	TGTGCCAGCAGCCCGGGCCCTAATAGCAATCAGCCCCAGCATTTT
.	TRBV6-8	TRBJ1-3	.	CASSYESGNTIYF	TGTGCCAGCAGTTACGAGTCTGGAAACACCATATATTTT
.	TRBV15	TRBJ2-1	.	CATSRESGGYREQFF	TGTGCCACCAGCAGAGAGAGTGGGGGGTATCGTGAGCAGTTCTTC
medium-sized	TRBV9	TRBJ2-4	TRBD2	CASSFGGLAKNIQYF	TGTGCCAGCAGCTTCGGGGGGTTAGCCAAAAACATTCAGTACTTC
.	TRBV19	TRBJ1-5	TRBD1	CASSDRTGFSNQPQHF	TGTGCCAGTAGTGACCGGACAGGGTTTAGCAATCAGCCCCAGCATTTT
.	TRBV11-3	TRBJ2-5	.	CASSHSVIQETQYF	TGTGCCAGCAGCCATAGCGTGATACAAGAGACCCAGTACTTC
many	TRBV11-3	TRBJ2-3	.	CASSLGGVSADTQYF	TGTGCCAGCAGCTTAGGAGGCGTGTCGGCAGATACGCAGTATTTT
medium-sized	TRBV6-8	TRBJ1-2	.	CASSFRASTGGYTF	TGTGCCAGCAGCTTCCGGGCCTCAACTGGGGGCTACACCTTC
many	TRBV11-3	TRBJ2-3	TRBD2	CASSTGLVAGATDTQYF	TGTGCCAGCAGCACGGGGTTGGTAGCGGGGGCTACAGATACGCAGTATTTT
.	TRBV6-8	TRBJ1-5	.	CASSYDPTGIQPQHF	TGTGCCAGCAGTTACGACCCTACCGGTATTCAGCCCCAGCATTTT
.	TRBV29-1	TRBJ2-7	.	CSVLGTPYEQYF	TGCAGCGTTCTCGGGACACCATACGAGCAGTACTTC
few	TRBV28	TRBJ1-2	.	CASSFWTLYGYTF	TGTGCCAGCAGTTTTTGGACACTCTATGGCTACACCTTC
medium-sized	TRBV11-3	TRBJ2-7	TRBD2	CASSSPAGGHYEQYF	TGTGCCAGCAGCTCCCCGGCGGGGGGACACTACGAGCAGTACTTC
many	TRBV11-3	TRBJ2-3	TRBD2	CASSSPTSGGSTDTQYF	TGTGCCAGCAGCTCCCCGACTAGCGGGGGAAGCACAGATACGCAGTATTTT